This T cell receptor beta chain came from a study of OX40 agonist ivuxolimab in advanced cancers. Looking at the study overall: Ivuxolimab, an agonistic anti-OX40 (CD134) antibody, was given to patients. Study-wide points: On average, a greater number of expanded clones characterised CD8+ T cells relative to CD4+. Clonal expansion from baseline to week 6 occurred in both CD4+ and CD8+ T cells.

The assay was immunoSEQ multiplex PCR, and TCRdb's table has in-frame clones only and misses some. The sample has 20,000 or so clones; about four fifths are singletons. On this clone: Its matching antigen is unknown.

The TCR comes from an adult with an advanced solid tumor such as melanoma, head and neck, liver or kidney cancer. Sequenced material: CD4+ or CD8+ T cells sorted from blood, taken in a trial of the OX40 agonist ivuxolimab.

The CDR3 DNA is TGTGCCAGCAGCAAGGGTGACTTGGGCAATCAGCCCCAGCATTTT. Its translation is CASSKGDLGNQPQHF. This chain uses TRBV28 with TRBJ1-5; no definite D call. CDR1 and CDR2 (germline): MDHEN, SYDVKM. The V end lost 6 bases, the J end lost 2 bases, and 14 bases lay between the germline ends. The CDR3 covers 15 residues.